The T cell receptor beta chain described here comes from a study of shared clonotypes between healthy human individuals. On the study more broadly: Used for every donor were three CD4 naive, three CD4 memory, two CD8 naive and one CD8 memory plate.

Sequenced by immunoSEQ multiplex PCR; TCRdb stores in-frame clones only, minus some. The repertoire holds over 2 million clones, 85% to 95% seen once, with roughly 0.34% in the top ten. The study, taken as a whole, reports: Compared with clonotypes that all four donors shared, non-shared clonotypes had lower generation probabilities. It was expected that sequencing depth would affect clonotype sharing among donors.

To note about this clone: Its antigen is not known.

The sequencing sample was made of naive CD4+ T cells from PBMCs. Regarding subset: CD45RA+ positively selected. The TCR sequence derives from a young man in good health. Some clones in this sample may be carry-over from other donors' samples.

This CDR3 reads CASSLTPGTGELFF. The CDR3 nucleotides read TGTGCCAGCAGCTTAACGCCCGGAACCGGGGAGCTGTTTTTT. The rearrangement joins TRBV7-3 to TRBJ2-2; D unresolved. Per germline, CDR1 SGHTA and CDR2 FQGTGA. The V end lost 0 bases, the J end lost 5 bases, and 7 bases lay between the germline ends. CDR3 length: 14 residues. Complete variable domain (other parts from reference TRBV7-3 and TRBJ2-2): GAGVSQTPSNKVTEKGKYVELRCDPISGHTALYWYRQSLGQGPEFLIYFQGTGAADDSGLPNDRFFAVRPEGSVSTLKIQRTERGDSAVYLCASSLTPGTGELFFGEGSRLTVL.